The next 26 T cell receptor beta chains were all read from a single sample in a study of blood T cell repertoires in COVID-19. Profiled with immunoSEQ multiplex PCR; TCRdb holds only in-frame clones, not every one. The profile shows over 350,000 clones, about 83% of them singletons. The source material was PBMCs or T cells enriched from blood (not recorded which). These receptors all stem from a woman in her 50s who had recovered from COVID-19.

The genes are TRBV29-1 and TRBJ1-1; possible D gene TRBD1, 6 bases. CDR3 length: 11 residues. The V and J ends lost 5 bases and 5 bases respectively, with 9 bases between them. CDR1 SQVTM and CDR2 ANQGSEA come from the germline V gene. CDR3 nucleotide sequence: TGCAGCGTTTCAGGGGAGACTGAAGCTTTCTTT. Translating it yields CSVSGETEAFF.

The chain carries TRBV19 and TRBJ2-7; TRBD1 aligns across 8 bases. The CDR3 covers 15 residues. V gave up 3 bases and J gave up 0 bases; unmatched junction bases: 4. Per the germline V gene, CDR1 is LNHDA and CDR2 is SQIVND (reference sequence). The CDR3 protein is CASSMTGAHSYEQYF. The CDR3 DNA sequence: TGTGCCAGTAGTATGACAGGGGCACACTCCTACGAGCAGTACTTC.

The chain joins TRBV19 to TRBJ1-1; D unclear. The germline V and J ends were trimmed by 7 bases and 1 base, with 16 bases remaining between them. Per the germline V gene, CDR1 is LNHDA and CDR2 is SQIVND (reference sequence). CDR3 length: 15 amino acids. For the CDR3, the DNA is TGTGCCAGTATAAATAGGGAGGAGGCGAACACTGAAGCTTTCTTT. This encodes CASINREEANTEAFF.

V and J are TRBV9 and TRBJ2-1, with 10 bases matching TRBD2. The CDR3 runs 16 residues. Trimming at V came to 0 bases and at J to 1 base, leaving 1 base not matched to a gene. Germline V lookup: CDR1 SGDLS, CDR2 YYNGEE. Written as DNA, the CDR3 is TGTGCCAGCAGCGTAGAACTAGCGGGGTCCTACAATGAGCAGTTCTTC. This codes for CASSVELAGSYNEQFF.

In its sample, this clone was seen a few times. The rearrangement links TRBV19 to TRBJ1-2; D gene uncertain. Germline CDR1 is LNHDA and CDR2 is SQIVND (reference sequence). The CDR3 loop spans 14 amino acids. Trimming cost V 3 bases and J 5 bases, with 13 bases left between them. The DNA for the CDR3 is TGTGCCAGTAGTATGTTCGGCTCAGGATATGGCTACACCTTC. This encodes CASSMFGSGYGYTF.

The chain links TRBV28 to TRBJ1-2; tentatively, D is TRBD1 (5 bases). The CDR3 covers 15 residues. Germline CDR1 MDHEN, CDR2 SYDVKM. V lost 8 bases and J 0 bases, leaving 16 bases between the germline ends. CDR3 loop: CASRRGWGANYGYTF. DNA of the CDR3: TGTGCCAGCCGCCGGGGGTGGGGGGCTAACTATGGCTACACCTTC.

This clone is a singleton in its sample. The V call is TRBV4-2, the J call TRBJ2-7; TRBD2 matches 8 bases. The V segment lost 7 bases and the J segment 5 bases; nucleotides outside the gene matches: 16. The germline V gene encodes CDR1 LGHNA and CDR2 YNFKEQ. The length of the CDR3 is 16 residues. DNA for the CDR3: TGTGCCAGCACCCTCGCGGCTGGCGGGGGGTTCCACGAGCAGTACTTC. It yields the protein CASTLAAGGGFHEQYF.

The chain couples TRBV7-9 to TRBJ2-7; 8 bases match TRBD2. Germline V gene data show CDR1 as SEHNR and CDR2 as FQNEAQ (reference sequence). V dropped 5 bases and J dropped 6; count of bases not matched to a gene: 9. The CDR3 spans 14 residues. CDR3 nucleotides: TGTGCCAGCAGCCCGTCGGGGGGGGCCCTCGAGCAGTACTTC. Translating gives CASSPSGGALEQYF.

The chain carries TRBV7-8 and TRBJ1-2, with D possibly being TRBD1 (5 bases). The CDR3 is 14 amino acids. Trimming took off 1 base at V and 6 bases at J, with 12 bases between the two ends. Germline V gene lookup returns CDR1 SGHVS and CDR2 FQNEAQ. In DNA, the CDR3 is TGTGCCAGCAGCTTAGAAGCAGGGTCCAATGGCTACACCTTC. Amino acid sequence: CASSLEAGSNGYTF.

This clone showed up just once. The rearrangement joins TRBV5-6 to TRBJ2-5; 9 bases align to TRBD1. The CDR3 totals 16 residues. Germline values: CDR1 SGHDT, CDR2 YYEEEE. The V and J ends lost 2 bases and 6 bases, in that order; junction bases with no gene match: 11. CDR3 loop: CASSLIDRGDVKTQYF. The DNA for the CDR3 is TGTGCCAGCAGCTTAATTGACAGGGGGGACGTTAAGACCCAGTACTTC.

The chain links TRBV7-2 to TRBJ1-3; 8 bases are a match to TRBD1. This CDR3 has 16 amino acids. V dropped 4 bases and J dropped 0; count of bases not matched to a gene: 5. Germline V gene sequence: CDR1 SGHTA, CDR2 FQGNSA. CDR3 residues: CASSSGGGFSGNTIYF. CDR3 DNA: TGTGCCAGCAGCTCAGGGGGCGGGTTCTCTGGAAACACCATATATTTT.

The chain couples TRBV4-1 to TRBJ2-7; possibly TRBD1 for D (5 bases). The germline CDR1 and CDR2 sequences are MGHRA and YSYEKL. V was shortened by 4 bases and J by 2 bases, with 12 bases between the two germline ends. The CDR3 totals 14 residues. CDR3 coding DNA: TGCGCCAGCAGCCCCGACAGTCCTACCTACGAGCAGTACTTC. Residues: CASSPDSPTYEQYF.

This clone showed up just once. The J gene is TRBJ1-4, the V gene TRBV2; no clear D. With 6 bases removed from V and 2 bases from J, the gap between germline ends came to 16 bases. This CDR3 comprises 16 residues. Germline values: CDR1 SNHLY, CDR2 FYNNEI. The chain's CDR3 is CASSLSQLQTNEKLFF. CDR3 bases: TGTGCCAGCAGCCTGTCCCAGCTACAGACTAATGAAAAACTGTTTTTT.

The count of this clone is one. DNA for the CDR3: TGTGCCAGCAGCCAAGGACAGGGAAGTCAAGAGACCCAGTACTTC. Protein: CASSQGQGSQETQYF. The chain has TRBV7-6 and TRBJ2-5, with 8 bases that match TRBD1. Germline trimming cut 5 bases from V and 2 bases from J; bases unmatched to any gene: 7. CDR3 length equals 15 residues. Germline CDR1 SGHVS, CDR2 FNYEAQ.

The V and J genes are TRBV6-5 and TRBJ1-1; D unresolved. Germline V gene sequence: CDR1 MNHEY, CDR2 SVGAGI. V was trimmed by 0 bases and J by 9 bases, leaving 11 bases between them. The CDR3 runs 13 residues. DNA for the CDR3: TGTGCCAGCAGTTACTCCAGAGAGGGTAAAGCTTTCTTT. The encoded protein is CASSYSREGKAFF.

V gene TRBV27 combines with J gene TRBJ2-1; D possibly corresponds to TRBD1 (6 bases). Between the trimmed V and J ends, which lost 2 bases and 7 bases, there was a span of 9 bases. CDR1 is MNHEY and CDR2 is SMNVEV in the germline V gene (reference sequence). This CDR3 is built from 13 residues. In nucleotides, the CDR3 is TGTGCCAGCAGTTTAACAGGGTGGAATGAGCAGTTCTTC. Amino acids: CASSLTGWNEQFF.

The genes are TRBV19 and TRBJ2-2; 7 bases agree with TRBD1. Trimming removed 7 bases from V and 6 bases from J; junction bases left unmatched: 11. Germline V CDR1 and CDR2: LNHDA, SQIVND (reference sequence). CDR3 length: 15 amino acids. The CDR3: CASTLRDSGPGELFF. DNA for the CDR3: TGTGCCAGTACCTTGAGGGACAGTGGACCCGGGGAGCTGTTTTTT.

Here the CDR3 DNA reads TGTGCCATCAGGGCAGGGATGTACACAGATACGCAGTATTTT. This gives the protein CAIRAGMYTDTQYF. V and J are TRBV10-3 and TRBJ2-3; D is possibly TRBD1 (5 bases). CDR1 is ENHRY and CDR2 is SYGVKD in the germline V gene. There are 14 residues in the CDR3. V was clipped by 6 bases and J by 2 bases, with 12 bases between them.

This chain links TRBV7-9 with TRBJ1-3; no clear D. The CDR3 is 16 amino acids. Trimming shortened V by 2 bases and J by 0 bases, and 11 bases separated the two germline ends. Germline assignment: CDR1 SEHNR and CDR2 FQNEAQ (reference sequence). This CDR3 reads CASSLRGRDSGNTIYF. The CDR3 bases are TGTGCCAGCAGCTTAAGAGGACGGGACTCTGGAAACACCATATATTTT.

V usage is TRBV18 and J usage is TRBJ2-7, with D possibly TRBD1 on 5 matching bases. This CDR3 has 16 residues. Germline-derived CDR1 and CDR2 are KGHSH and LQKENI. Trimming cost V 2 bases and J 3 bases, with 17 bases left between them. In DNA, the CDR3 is TGTGCCAGCTCACCAGGGGCCAGCCTCATTTACTACGAGCAGTACTTC. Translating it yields CASSPGASLIYYEQYF.

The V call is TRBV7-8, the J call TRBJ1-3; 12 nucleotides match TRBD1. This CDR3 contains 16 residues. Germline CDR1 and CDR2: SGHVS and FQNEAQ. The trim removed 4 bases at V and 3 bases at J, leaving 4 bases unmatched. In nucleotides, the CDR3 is TGTGCCAGCAGCTCGAGGGACAGGGGGCTTGGAAACACCATATATTTT. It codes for CASSSRDRGLGNTIYF.

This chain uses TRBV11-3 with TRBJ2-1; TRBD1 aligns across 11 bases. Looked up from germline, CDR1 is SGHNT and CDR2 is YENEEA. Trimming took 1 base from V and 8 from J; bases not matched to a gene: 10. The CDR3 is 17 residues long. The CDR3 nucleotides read TGTGCCAGCAGCTTAGTGTTTACGGGACAGGGGGACCATGAGCAGTTCTTC. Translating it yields CASSLVFTGQGDHEQFF.

CDR3 protein: CASRSRQGPGKLFF. CDR3 coding DNA: TGTGCCAGCAGGTCCCGACAGGGGCCGGGGAAACTGTTTTTT. V is TRBV28 and J is TRBJ1-4; 8 bases map to TRBD1. Unmatched junction bases numbered 11, after V lost 6 bases and J lost 11 bases. The CDR3 has 14 residues. Germline V lookup: CDR1 MDHEN, CDR2 SYDVKM. The full variable domain, with the rest looked up from reference TRBV28 and TRBJ1-4, is DVKVTQSSRYLVKRTGEKVFLECVQDMDHENMFWYRQDPGLGLRLIYFSYDVKMKEKGDIPEGYSVSREKKERFSLILESASTNQTSMYLCASRSRQGPGKLFFGSGTQLSVL.

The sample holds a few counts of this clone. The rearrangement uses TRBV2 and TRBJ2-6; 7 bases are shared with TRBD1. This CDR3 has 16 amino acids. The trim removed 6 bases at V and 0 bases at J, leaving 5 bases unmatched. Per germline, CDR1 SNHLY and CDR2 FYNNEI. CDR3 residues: CASSGQATSGANVLTF. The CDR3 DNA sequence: TGTGCCAGCAGCGGACAGGCCACCTCTGGGGCCAACGTCCTGACTTTC.

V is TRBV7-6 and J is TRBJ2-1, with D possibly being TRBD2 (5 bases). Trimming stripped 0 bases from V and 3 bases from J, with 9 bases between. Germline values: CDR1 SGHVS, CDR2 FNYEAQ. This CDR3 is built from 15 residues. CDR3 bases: TGTGCCAGCAGCTTAGCGCCGGGGATCTACAATGAGCAGTTCTTC. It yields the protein CASSLAPGIYNEQFF.

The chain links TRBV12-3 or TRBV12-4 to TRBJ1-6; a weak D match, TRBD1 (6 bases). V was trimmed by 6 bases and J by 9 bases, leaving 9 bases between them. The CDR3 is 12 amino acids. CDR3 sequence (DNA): TGTGCCAGCAGCAGGGGACGTTCACCCCTCCACTTT. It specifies CASSRGRSPLHF.